Given below is one TCR beta chain in context. This specimen comes from a study of blood T cell repertoires in COVID-19. Across the whole study: Italy, Spain and the United States were the sources of the convalescent and acute COVID-19 samples. T cells, B-cell-depleted T cells, or PBMCs provided the cDNA or gDNA that served as material.

As handled by the study authors: Estimates of nucleated cell counts were drawn from the amplification of reference gene primers. Clones were read by immunoSEQ multiplex PCR, and TCRdb kept only the in-frame ones, dropping some. Clonal size and the V and J genes are those of that table, whereas D and trimming came from the DNA. The table lists 200,000 or so clones, less than 90% of them singletons. Germline CDR1 and CDR2: LNHDA and SQIVND (reference sequence). V shed 5 bases and J 5 bases; nucleotides not matched to a gene: 2. The CDR3 has 12 amino acids. Those who participated ranged in age from roughly 18 to 100 years and resided in roughly 26 US areas.

What was sequenced was PBMCs or T cells enriched from blood (not recorded which). The V gene is TRBV19, the J gene TRBJ2-5, with 7 bases that match TRBD1. This TCR was recovered from a woman aged 25 to 45 who had recovered from COVID-19. CDR3 nucleotides: TGTGCCAGTAGTCCCAGGGGGGAGACCCAGTACTTC. This translates into CASSPRGETQYF.